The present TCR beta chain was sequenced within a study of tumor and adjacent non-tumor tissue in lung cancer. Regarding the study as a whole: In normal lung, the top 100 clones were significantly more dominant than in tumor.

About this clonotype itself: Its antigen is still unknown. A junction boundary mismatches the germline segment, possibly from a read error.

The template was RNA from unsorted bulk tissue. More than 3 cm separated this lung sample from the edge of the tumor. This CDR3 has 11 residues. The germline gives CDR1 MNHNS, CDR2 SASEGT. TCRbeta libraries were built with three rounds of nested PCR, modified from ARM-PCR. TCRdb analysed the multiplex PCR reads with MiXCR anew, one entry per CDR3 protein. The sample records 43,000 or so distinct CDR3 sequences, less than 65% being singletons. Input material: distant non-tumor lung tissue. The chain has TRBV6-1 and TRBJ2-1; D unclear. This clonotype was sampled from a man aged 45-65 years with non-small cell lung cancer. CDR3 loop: CTSSEIARLFF. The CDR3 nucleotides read TGTACCAGCAGTGAAATTGCCCGTCTGTTCTTC.